This T cell receptor (beta chain) came from a study of identical twins (TCRdb year 2016). Study-level background: To test whether fetal clonotypes persist, the study used deep sequencing on TCR alpha and beta repertoires from monozygotic twins, unrelated adults of various ages, and cord blood. Replicate twin experiments were performed at different times using different library preparation protocols to rule out contamination.

There are 18 amino acids in the CDR3, from cysteine to phenylalanine inclusive. Solely the CDR3 DNA is kept, with 54 bases framed from the first base. The germline V gene encodes CDR1 SGDLS and CDR2 YYNGEE. Deletion took 0 bases off V and 4 bases off J, with a span of 22 bases between the germline ends. Every donor in the study was a healthy Caucasian. Three pairs of female monozygotic twins, all aged about 18 to 29 years, made up the twin cohort. CD4+ and CD8+ T cell populations were isolated with positive isolation kits from Invitrogen. The library was produced with 5' RACE. Reads for this sample came from an Illumina HiSeq 2000. A universal primer binding site was added through template switching, and the final cDNA carried a unique molecular identifier so that TCR cDNA molecules could be counted accurately. Specific primers in the conserved constant-segment region were used to synthesize first-strand cDNA for TCR alpha and beta chains. To control for contamination, each cDNA library was double barcoded with a SMART-Mk sample barcode plus Illumina barcodes. TruSeq adapter sequences along with Illumina sample barcodes were introduced in two successive PCR steps. The Illumina HiSeq platform was used with custom primers to sequence TCR alpha and beta cDNA libraries. In the original analysis: MiGEC processed the raw reads to extract unique molecular identifiers, while MiXCR was used to determine the CDR3 positions. For each individual, recombination models were inferred using an EM algorithm with the repgenHMM and IGoR tools. Shared clonotype analysis was performed with the tcR package in R, normalizing sharing by the product of cloneset sizes. To study raw recombination without the effects of thymic and clonal selection, out-of-frame nonproductive sequences were analyzed. The raw public reads went through TCRdb reprocessing: fastp at Q25, MiXCR clone calling, in-frame beta chains kept. Entries that share a CDR3 protein sequence are merged under the most common genes and DNA. TCRdb's processing, not the authors' own work, is the source of the V and J calls. This sample lists some 500,000 distinct CDR3 sequences; roughly an eighth were detected once. Approximately 0.98% of the sample goes to the ten largest clones.

Study-level results and caveats: Because the same donors could not be followed over many years, the conclusions relied on cross-sectional statistical analysis. Abundant cord blood beta clonotypes carried fewer insertions; young adult naive repertoires showed a weaker similar trend, while memory repertoires showed none. Out-of-frame TCR alpha sharing in monozygotic twins was systematically underestimated by recombination models, whereas sharing between unrelated individuals was in agreement with the recombination models. Out-of-frame TCR alpha sequences shared between twins showed an excess of low generation-probability sequences compared with coincidental sharing between unrelated individuals. Excess twin sharing in beta out-of-frame sequences was weaker because fewer shared sequences lowered the signal-to-noise ratio. Zero-insertion analyses could be partly confounded by invariant T cells such as MAIT and iNKT, although diverse VJ usage argued against such confounding for most clonotypes.

In regard to this clonotype: The antigen this receptor binds is unknown. Per-base quality was not reported, and no clone a single base away is much larger than it.

This sample was shared with a second study, whose subject was yellow fever vaccine responses in identical twins. As the second publication notes: According to the authors, in identical twins the way T cells responded to vaccination appeared partly convergent and partly personalized. The study precisely tracked vaccine-responding T cell clones in identical twins.

The chain is encoded by TRBV9 joined to TRBJ2-5; matching of 6 bases hints at TRBD2 as the D gene. Sequenced: CD4+ T cells sorted from blood. The sequence was collected from a woman between 18 and 29 years old in good health. The sequenced DNA: TGTGCCAGCAGCGTAGACCCGAAAGGTGGAGGGGTCCGAGAGACCCAGTACTTC. The resulting protein is CASSVDPKGGGVRETQYF.